Given below is one T cell receptor beta chain in context. Its antigen is as yet unknown. The data were obtained in a study of CXCR3-negative and CXCR3-positive naive CD8 T cells. About the study: A total of 150 million or so TRB reads was generated, with about 1.5 +/- 0.3 million per library. Findings and caveats of the study: After cryopreservation, expression of CXCR3 was partially reduced, and most assays were run with fresh PBMCs. Comparably high diversity was seen in both naive subsets, and much lower diversity in memory CD8+ cells.

With UMI labels, 5' RACE was used to prepare the TRB cDNA libraries. TCRdb re-called the 5' RACE reads; one entry per CDR3 protein, DNA not given. The ten top clones account for around 1.9%, within a sample of tens of thousands of distinct CDR3 sequences. This CDR3 has 15 residues. Germline V gives CDR1 MGHRA, CDR2 YSYEKL. The sequenced sample consisted of naive CXCR3- CD8+ T cells from blood. The sample's subset: CD45RO-CCR7+CD27+CD95- naive CD8+ T cells lacking CXCR3 (TNR3-). This rearrangement joins TRBV4-1 to TRBJ2-4. The TCR originated in a human donor in good health. Some clones in this sample may be carry-over from other donors' samples. The CDR3 spells CASSTVNLAKNIQYF.